These 9 T cell receptor beta chains were sequenced from one sample in a study of blood T cell repertoires in COVID-19. Clones were read by immunoSEQ multiplex PCR, and TCRdb kept only the in-frame ones, dropping some. The table has roughly 230,000 clones, approximately 84% seen once. Sequenced sample: peripheral blood. All receptors derive from a man aged 45 to 65 with active or convalescent COVID-19.

This clone was detected once. Here the CDR3 reads CASSIRGGGPQHF. CDR3 bases: TGTGCCAGTAGTATTAGGGGGGGCGGGCCCCAGCATTTT. V usage is TRBV19 and J usage is TRBJ1-5; D is possibly TRBD1 (6 bases). The CDR3 runs to 13 residues. The germline V gene encodes CDR1 LNHDA and CDR2 SQIVND (reference sequence). V gave up 3 bases and J gave up 9 bases, with 12 bases separating them.

The rearrangement uses TRBV5-1 and TRBJ2-5; possible D gene TRBD1, 5 bases. CDR3 length equals 14 residues. V shed 4 bases and J shed 1 base, with 11 bases lying between them. Germline CDR1 and CDR2: SGHRS and YFSETQ. Here the CDR3 DNA reads TGCGCCAGCAGCCTGACAGCTAGCCAAGAGACCCAGTACTTC. It encodes CASSLTASQETQYF.

This clone was detected a few times. CDR3 sequence: CASSSDRGMVDEQFF. The CDR3 nucleotides read TGTGCCAGCAGCTCTGACAGGGGGATGGTGGATGAGCAGTTCTTC. The chain is built from TRBV5-4 and TRBJ2-1, with TRBD1 matching 9 bases. The CDR3 sequence is 15 residues long. CDR1 and CDR2 (germline): SGHNT, YYREEE (reference sequence). Trimming removed 3 bases from V and 8 bases from J; junction bases left unmatched: 9. The whole variable domain, remainder taken from reference TRBV5-4 and TRBJ2-1, is ETGVTQSPTHLIKTRGQQVTLRCSSQSGHNTVSWYQQALGQGPQFIFQYYREEENGRGNFPPRFSGLQFPNYSSELNVNALELDDSALYLCASSSDRGMVDEQFFGPGTRLTVL.

The V and J genes are TRBV7-9 and TRBJ1-4; TRBD1 might be the D (6 bases). With 1 base removed from V and 0 bases from J, the gap between germline ends came to 9 bases. CDR1 and CDR2 from the germline V gene are SEHNR and FQNEAQ (reference sequence). CDR3 length: 16 residues. The CDR3 here is CASSLDRAPTNEKLFF. CDR3 coding DNA: TGTGCCAGCAGCTTAGACAGGGCCCCAACTAATGAAAAACTGTTTTTT.

V usage is TRBV28 and J usage is TRBJ2-2, with no clear D. The ends were cut back, 6 bases at V and 4 bases at J, with 9 bases in the middle. Germline values: CDR1 MDHEN, CDR2 SYDVKM. The CDR3 runs to 13 residues. DNA of the CDR3: TGTGCCAGCAGCCAGTTCAGCACCGGGGAGCTGTTTTTT. Protein product: CASSQFSTGELFF.

This clone has more than one count but fewer than ten. Written as DNA, the CDR3 is TGTGCCAGTAGTATAGGGGCAGGGGTGTACTACAATGAGCAGTTCTTC. Translated: CASSIGAGVYYNEQFF. The V and J genes are TRBV19 and TRBJ2-1, with TRBD1 as a possible D gene (6 bases). The CDR3 has 16 amino acids. The germline V gene encodes CDR1 LNHDA and CDR2 SQIVND (reference sequence). With 1 base removed from V and 3 bases from J, the gap between germline ends came to 13 bases.

The chain links TRBV11-2 to TRBJ1-5, with a weak D call TRBD1 (5 bases). The CDR3 has 14 amino acids. Between the trimmed V and J ends, which lost 1 base and 5 bases, there was a span of 9 bases. From germline, CDR1 is SGHAT and CDR2 FQNNGV. In DNA form, the CDR3 reads TGTGCCAGCAGCTTAGGTGGGGGGGATCAGCCCCAGCATTTT. Translating gives CASSLGGGDQPQHF.

The V and J genes are TRBV28 and TRBJ2-7, with 9 positions matching TRBD1. Germline CDR1 MDHEN, CDR2 SYDVKM. The CDR3 length is 14 residues. J was trimmed by 6 bases and V by 5 bases; bases with no gene match: 8. CDR3 sequence (DNA): TGTGCCAGCAGTCCCGGGACAGGGCTCCGCGAGCAGTACTTC. Amino acid sequence: CASSPGTGLREQYF.

V and J are TRBV12-3 or TRBV12-4 and TRBJ2-1; D is perhaps TRBD2 (5 bases). This CDR3 comprises 13 residues. Trimming pared 7 bases from V and 5 bases from J, leaving 12 bases between. CDR3 in DNA: TGTGCCAGCAATCTTGAGGGAAACAATGAGCAGTTCTTC. Its protein product is CASNLEGNNEQFF.